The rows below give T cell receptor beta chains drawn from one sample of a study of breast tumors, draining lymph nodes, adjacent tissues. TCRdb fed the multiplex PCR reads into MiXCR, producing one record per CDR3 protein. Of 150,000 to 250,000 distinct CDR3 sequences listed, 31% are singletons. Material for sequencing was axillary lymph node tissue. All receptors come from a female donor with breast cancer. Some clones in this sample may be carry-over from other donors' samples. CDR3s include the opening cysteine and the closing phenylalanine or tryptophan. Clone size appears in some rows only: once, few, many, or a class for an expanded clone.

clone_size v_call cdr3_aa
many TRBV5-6 CASSLRQASGRPRVGEQFF
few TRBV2 CASMGLNTEAFF
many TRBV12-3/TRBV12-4 CASRTGLGTGELFF
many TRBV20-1 CSASLAEYEQYF
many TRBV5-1 CASSLGGGGSHNEQFF
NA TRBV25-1 CASPGNHNSPLHF
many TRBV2 CASSGRDRGYNEQFF
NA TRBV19 CASSPGQDYEQYF
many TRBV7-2 CASSLLAGGYTDTQYF
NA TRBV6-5 CAISPATGINSPLHF
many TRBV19 CASSMGRGLYEQYF
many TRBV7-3 CASSLTGAGVYNEQFF
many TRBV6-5 CASKVTGWDNSPLHF
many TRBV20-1 CSASEGVNEQFF
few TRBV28 CASSLQAPGQIYGYTF
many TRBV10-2 CASNAGDRDNEQFF
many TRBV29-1 CSVGLASNEQFF